A selection of T cell receptor beta chains follows, all from one sample in a study of response to subunit inactivated influenza vaccine. TCRdb reprocessed the RT-PCR reads with MiXCR, giving one entry per CDR3 protein. Of around 300,000 distinct CDR3 sequences detected, approximately 23% appear once; the ten largest clones hold 10%. The material was PBMCs from blood, obtained 21 months after vaccination. The receptors originated from a man aged 50 to 69 who received an inactivated influenza vaccine. Each CDR3 is given with its conserved first and last residue. Each record gives: V gene, D gene, J gene, clone size, CDR3 DNA, CDR3 protein. A D gene is named only where the DNA matches it firmly. A row's size may be missing; if present it is once, few, many or a size class.

>TRBV6-1|TRBD1|TRBJ1-4|few
TGTGCCAGCAGCCGAGGGGACAGGGGGCAAGATGGTGAAAAACTGTTTTTT
CASSRGDRGQDGEKLFF
>TRBV20-1|TRBD2|TRBJ2-7|.
TGCAGTGCCCGAGGACTAGCGGGAGGTAACTCCTACGAGCAGTACTTC
CSARGLAGGNSYEQYF
>TRBV18|TRBD1|TRBJ2-7|.
TGTGCCAGCTCCCCGGGACAGACGACCTACGAGCAGTACTTC
CASSPGQTTYEQYF
>TRBV15|.|TRBJ1-3|many
TGTGCCACCAGCAGAGTTCCGGGAAACACCATATATTTT
CATSRVPGNTIYF
>TRBV7-9|.|TRBJ1-2|.
TGTGCCAGCAGCCCTCGGGCGGGTGGTGGCTACACCTTC
CASSPRAGGGYTF
>TRBV21-1|.|TRBJ1-6|.
TGTGCCAGCAGCAAACGGGACAGACATTCACCCCTCCACTTT
CASSKRDRHSPLHF
>TRBV11-2|.|TRBJ2-1|.
TGTGCCAGCAGCCCCTCCGATGGGAAGAGTGATGAGCAGTTCTTC
CASSPSDGKSDEQFF
>TRBV27|TRBD1|TRBJ2-6|.
TGTGCCAGCAGTTCGCCGGGACAGGGTCCTGGGGCCAACGTCCTGACTTTC
CASSSPGQGPGANVLTF
>TRBV4-1|.|TRBJ2-3|.
TGCGCCAGCAGCCAAGTCCCAGATACGCAGTATTTT
CASSQVPDTQYF
>TRBV2|.|TRBJ1-1|few
TGTGCCAGCAGTGAAGGGGCGAACACTGAAGCTTTCTTT
CASSEGANTEAFF
>TRBV5-1|TRBD1|TRBJ1-1|many
TGTGCCAGCAGCTTGGGACAGGGAGGGAACACTGAAGCTTTCTTT
CASSLGQGGNTEAFF
>TRBV30|TRBD1|TRBJ1-6|few
TGTGCCATGGGAGGGGGCGACTCACCCCTCCACTTT
CAMGGGDSPLHF
>TRBV20-1|.|TRBJ2-1|.
TGCAGTGCTAGATCTAGCGCCTACTACAATGAGCAGTTCTTC
CSARSSAYYNEQFF
>TRBV14|.|TRBJ1-5|few
TGTGCCAGCAGCCAAGACCAGTATCAGCCCCAGCATTTT
CASSQDQYQPQHF
>TRBV6-1|.|TRBJ2-5|.
TGTGCCAGCAGTAGCGGGCTTCAAGAGACCCAGTACTTC
CASSSGLQETQYF
>TRBV28|.|TRBJ2-7|many
TGTGCCAGCAGTTTAGGCCCCCGAAGGTATATATACGAGCAGTACTTC
CASSLGPRRYIYEQYF
>TRBV24-1|.|TRBJ1-5|few
TGTGCCACCAGTGACAACAGGGTTTTTCAGCCCCAGCATTTT
CATSDNRVFQPQHF
>TRBV7-3|.|TRBJ1-2|few
TGTGCCAGCAGCTTCGGAGGGAGCTATGGCTACACCTTC
CASSFGGSYGYTF
>TRBV4-2|TRBD2|TRBJ2-5|.
TGTGCCAGCAGCCAAGAACTGGGGCGGGGGGATTACACCCAGTACTTC
CASSQELGRGDYTQYF
>TRBV28|TRBD1|TRBJ1-2|.
TGTGCCAGCAGTTTAAGGGGGCGCGGATTTCGTGGCTACACCTTC
CASSLRGRGFRGYTF
>TRBV7-4|TRBD1|TRBJ2-7|few
TGTGCGGATACAGGGGTCCCTTACGAGCAGTACTTC
CADTGVPYEQYF
>TRBV7-2|.|TRBJ2-5|few
TGTGCCAGCAGCTTAGCGGTCAGCCCGCAAGAGACCCAGTACTTC
CASSLAVSPQETQYF
>TRBV11-2|.|TRBJ1-5|few
TGTGCCAGCAGCTTAGGCCCAGGGTGGAGAAGCAATCAGCCCCAGCATTTT
CASSLGPGWRSNQPQHF
>TRBV7-2|.|TRBJ1-2|many
TGTGCCAGCAGCTTAGTGGTAGGCGGAATCTATGGCTACACCTTC
CASSLVVGGIYGYTF
>TRBV4-2|TRBD2|TRBJ2-5|.
TGTGCCAGCAGCCAAGAAGGTGCGGGAGTTGGGACCCAGTACTTC
CASSQEGAGVGTQYF
>TRBV2|TRBD1|TRBJ1-4|few
TGTGCCAGCACAAGACAGGGGATGGAAAAACTGTTTTTT
CASTRQGMEKLFF
>TRBV20-1|.|TRBJ1-3|many
TGCAGTGCTATCAACGTCCCTGGAAACACCATATATTTT
CSAINVPGNTIYF
>TRBV21-1|.|TRBJ2-7|.
TGTGCCAGCAGCAAGAAAAAACTACGGGGGGTCGGAATCTACGAGCAGTACTTC
CASSKKKLRGVGIYEQYF
>TRBV12-3/TRBV12-4|.|TRBJ2-5|.
TGTGCCAGCAGTTTACAGGACAGAGTCCAAGAGACCCAGTACTTC
CASSLQDRVQETQYF
>TRBV5-1|TRBD1|TRBJ1-1|.
TGCGCCAGCAGCTCTGGACAGGGGCTGGACACTGAAGCTTTCTTT
CASSSGQGLDTEAFF
>TRBV6-2/TRBV6-3|TRBD1|TRBJ1-5|.
TGTGCCAGCAGTCTGGACAGGCTTTCCGCGGGAGGGCCCCAGCATTTT
CASSLDRLSAGGPQHF
>TRBV14|.|TRBJ1-4|.
TGTGCCAGCAGCCAAGACCAGGGCGCTAATGAAAAACTGTTTTTT
CASSQDQGANEKLFF
>TRBV24-1|.|TRBJ2-1|few
TGTGCCACCAGTGATTTTCAATCAAGGGGGTTCGACGATGAGCAGTTCTTC
CATSDFQSRGFDDEQFF
>TRBV12-3/TRBV12-4|.|TRBJ1-4|.
TGTGCCAGCAGTTCAACAGGGCTGGGAACTAATGAAAAACTGTTTTTT
CASSSTGLGTNEKLFF
>TRBV12-3/TRBV12-4|.|TRBJ2-6|.
TGTGCCAGCACAAGTGGGGCTGACGGGGCCAACGTCCTGACTTTC
CASTSGADGANVLTF
>TRBV12-3/TRBV12-4|TRBD2|TRBJ2-5|many
TGTGCCAGCAGTGCCTCTAGTGAGACCGCGGGGGGAGAGACCCAGTACTTC
CASSASSETAGGETQYF
>TRBV3-1|.|TRBJ1-3|.
TGTGCCAGCAGCCAAGATCCGGCGGGGGGAAACACCATATATTTT
CASSQDPAGGNTIYF
>TRBV3-1|TRBD1|TRBJ1-1|.
TGTGCCAGCAGCCAGTTGGGACAGGGCTACACTGAAGCTTTCTTT
CASSQLGQGYTEAFF
>TRBV18|TRBD1|TRBJ1-5|few
TGTGCCAGCTCACCACTCAAAGGGACAGGGGGGCCTTATAGCAATCAGCCCCAGCATTTT
CASSPLKGTGGPYSNQPQHF
>TRBV20-1|TRBD1|TRBJ1-1|.
TGCAGTGCACCGGGACAGGGGCGTGAAGCTTTCTTT
CSAPGQGREAFF
>TRBV7-9|.|TRBJ2-5|.
TGTGCCAGCAGCTTCCAGGCCTCAGGCCAAGAGACCCAGTACTTC
CASSFQASGQETQYF
>TRBV5-1|.|TRBJ2-2|.
TGCGCCAGCAGCCCTCGCGGGGTGAACACCGGGGAGCTGTTTTTT
CASSPRGVNTGELFF
>TRBV7-9|.|TRBJ2-1|many
TGTGCCAGCAGCTTACGCGGGCGGCACAATGAGCAGTTCTTC
CASSLRGRHNEQFF
>TRBV5-1|.|TRBJ2-2|few
TGCGCCAGCACCCTAATACAGGGATACACCGGGGAGCTGTTTTTT
CASTLIQGYTGELFF
>TRBV12-3/TRBV12-4|.|TRBJ2-1|few
TGTGCCAGCAGTTTCGCCGACTACTACAATGAGCAGTTCTTC
CASSFADYYNEQFF